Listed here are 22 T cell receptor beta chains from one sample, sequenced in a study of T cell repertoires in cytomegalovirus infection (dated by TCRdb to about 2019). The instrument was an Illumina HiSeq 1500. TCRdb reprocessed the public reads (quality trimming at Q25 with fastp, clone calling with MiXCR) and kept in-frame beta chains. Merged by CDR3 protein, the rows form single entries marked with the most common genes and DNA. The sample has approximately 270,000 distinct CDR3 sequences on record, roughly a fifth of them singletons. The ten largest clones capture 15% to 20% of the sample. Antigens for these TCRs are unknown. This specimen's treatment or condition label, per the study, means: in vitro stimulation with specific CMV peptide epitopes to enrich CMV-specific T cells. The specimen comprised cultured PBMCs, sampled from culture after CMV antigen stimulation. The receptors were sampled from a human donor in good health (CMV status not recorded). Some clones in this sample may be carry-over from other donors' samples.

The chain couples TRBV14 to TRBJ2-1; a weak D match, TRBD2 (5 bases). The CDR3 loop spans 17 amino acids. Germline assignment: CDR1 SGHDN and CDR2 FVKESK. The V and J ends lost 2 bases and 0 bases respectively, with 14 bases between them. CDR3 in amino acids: CASSQPGLRLSYNEQFF. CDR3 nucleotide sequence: TGTGCCAGCAGCCAACCTGGACTTAGACTCTCCTACAATGAGCAGTTCTTC.

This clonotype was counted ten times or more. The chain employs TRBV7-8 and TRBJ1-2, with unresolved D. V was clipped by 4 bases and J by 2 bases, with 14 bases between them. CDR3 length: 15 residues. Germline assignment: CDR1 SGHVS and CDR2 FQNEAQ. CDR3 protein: CASSSMVWENYGYTF. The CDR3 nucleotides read TGTGCCAGCAGCTCCATGGTGTGGGAAAACTATGGCTACACCTTC. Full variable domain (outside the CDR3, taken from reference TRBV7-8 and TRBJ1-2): GAGVSQSPRYKVAKRGQDVALRCDPISGHVSLFWYQQALGQGPEFLTYFQNEAQLDKSGLPSDRFFAERPEGSVSTLKIQRTQQEDSAVYLCASSSMVWENYGYTFGSGTRLTVV.

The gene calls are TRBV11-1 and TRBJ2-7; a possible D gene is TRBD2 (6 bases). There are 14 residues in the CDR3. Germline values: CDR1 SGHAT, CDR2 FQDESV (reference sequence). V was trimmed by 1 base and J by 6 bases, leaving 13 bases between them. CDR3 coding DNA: TGTGCCAGCAGCTTAGGTTCCGGGACTTTCGAGCAGTACTTC. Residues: CASSLGSGTFEQYF.

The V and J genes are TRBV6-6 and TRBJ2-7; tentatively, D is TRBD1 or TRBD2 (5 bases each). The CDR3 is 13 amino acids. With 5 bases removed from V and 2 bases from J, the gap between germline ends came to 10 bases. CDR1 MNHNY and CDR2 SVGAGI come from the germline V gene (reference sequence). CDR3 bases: TGTGCCAGCAGTCGCCGGGGCACCTACGAGCAGTACTTC. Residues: CASSRRGTYEQYF.

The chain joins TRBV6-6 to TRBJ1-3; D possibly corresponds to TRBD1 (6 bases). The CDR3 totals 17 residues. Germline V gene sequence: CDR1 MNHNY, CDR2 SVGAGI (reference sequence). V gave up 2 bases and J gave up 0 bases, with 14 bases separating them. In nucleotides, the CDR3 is TGTGCCAGCAGTTACGGGCAGGGACACCACTCTGGAAACACCATATATTTT. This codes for CASSYGQGHHSGNTIYF.

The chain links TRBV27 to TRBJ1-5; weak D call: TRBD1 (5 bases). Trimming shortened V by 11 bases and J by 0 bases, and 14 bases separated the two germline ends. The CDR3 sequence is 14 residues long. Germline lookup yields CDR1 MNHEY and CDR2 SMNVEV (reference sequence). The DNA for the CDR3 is TGTGCCTCCAGGGACGGATATAGCAATCAGCCCCAGCATTTT. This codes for CASRDGYSNQPQHF.

The CDR3 DNA sequence: TGTGCCAGCAGTTCACCTAGCGGGAGGTTGACCTACAATGAGCAGTTCTTC. This gives the protein CASSSPSGRLTYNEQFF. The chain is built from TRBV6-2 or TRBV6-3 and TRBJ2-1; 11 nucleotides match TRBD2. V lost 4 bases and J lost 2; bases outside the gene matches: 7. The CDR3 covers 17 residues. Germline CDR1 is MNHEY and CDR2 is SVGEGT.

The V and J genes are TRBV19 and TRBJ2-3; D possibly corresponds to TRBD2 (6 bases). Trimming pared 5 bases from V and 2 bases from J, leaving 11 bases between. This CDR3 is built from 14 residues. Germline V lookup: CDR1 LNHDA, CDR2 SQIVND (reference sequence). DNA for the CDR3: TGTGCCAGTAGTCGCGCGGGGATCACAGATACGCAGTATTTT. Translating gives CASSRAGITDTQYF.

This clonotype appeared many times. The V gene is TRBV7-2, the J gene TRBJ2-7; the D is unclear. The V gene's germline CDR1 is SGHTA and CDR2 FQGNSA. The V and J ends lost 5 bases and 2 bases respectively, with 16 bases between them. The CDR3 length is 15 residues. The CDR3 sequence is CASSPDISHAYEQYF. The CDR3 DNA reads TGTGCCAGCAGCCCGGATATCTCCCATGCCTACGAGCAGTACTTC.

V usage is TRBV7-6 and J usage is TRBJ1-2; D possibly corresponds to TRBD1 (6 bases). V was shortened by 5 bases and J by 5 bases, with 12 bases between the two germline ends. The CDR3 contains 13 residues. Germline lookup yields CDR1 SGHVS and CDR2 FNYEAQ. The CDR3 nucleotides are TGTGCCAGCAGCCCGGATGGACAGTATGGCTACACCTTC. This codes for CASSPDGQYGYTF.

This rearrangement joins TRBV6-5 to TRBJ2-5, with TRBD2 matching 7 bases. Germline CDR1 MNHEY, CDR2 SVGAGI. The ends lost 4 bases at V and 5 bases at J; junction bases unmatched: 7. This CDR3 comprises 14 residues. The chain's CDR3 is CASSWNDGRETQYF. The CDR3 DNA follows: TGTGCCAGCAGTTGGAACGACGGGAGGGAGACCCAGTACTTC.

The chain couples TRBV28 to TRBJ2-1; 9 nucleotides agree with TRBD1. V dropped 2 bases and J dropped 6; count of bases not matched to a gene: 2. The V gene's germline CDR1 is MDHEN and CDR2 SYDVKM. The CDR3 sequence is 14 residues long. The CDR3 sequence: CASSLVQGANEQFF. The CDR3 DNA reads TGTGCCAGCAGTTTAGTACAGGGGGCCAATGAGCAGTTCTTC.

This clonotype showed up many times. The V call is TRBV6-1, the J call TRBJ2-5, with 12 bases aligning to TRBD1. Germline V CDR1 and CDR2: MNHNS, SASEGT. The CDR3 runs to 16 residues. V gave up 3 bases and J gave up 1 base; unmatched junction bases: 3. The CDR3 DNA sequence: TGTGCCAGCAGTGATCCGGGACAGGGGGCCCAAGAGACCCAGTACTTC. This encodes CASSDPGQGAQETQYF.

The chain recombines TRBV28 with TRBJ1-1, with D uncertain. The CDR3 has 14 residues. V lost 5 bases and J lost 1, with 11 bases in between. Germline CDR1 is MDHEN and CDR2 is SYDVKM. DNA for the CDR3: TGTGCCAGCAGTGTGGCCCTGCCGAACACTGAAGCTTTCTTT. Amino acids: CASSVALPNTEAFF.

CDR3 protein: CSARGPLRGGNQPQHF. CDR3 DNA: TGCAGTGCTAGAGGCCCCCTCAGGGGCGGCAATCAGCCCCAGCATTTT. V and J are TRBV20-1 and TRBJ1-5, with D maybe TRBD1 (6 bases). Per the germline V gene, CDR1 is DFQATT and CDR2 is SNEGSKA (reference sequence). The germline V and J ends were trimmed by 1 base and 2 bases, with 15 bases remaining between them. The CDR3 contains 16 residues.

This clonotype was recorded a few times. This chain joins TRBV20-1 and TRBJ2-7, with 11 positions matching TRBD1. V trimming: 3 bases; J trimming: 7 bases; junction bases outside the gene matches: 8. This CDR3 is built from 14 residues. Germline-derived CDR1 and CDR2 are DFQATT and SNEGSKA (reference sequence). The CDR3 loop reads CSARGTGGVEEQYF. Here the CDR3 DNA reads TGCAGTGCTAGGGGGACAGGGGGGGTTGAGGAGCAGTACTTC.

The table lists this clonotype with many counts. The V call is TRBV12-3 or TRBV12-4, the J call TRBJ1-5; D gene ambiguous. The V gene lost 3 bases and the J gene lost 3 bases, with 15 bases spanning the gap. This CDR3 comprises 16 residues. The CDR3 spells CASSFNNVELNQPQHF. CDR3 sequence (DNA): TGTGCCAGCAGTTTCAATAACGTCGAGCTCAATCAGCCCCAGCATTTT.

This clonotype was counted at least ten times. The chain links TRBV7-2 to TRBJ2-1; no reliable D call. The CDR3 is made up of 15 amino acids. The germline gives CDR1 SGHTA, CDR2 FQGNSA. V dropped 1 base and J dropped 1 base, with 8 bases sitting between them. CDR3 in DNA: TGTGCCAGCAGCTTAGACGCGAGATCCTACAATGAGCAGTTCTTC. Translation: CASSLDARSYNEQFF.

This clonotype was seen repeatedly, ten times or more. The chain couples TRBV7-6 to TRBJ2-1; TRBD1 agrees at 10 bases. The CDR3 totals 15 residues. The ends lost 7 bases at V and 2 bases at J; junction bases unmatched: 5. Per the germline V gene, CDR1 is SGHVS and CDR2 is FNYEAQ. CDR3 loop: CASNQGTGAYNEQFF. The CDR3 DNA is TGTGCCAGCAACCAAGGGACAGGGGCCTACAATGAGCAGTTCTTC.

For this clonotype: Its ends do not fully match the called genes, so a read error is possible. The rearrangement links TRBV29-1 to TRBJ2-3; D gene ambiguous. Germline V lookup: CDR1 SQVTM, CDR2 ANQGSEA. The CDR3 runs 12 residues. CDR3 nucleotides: TGCAGCGTTGAATATTCAGGCTCACCTCATTCTTTT. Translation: CSVEYSGSPHSF.

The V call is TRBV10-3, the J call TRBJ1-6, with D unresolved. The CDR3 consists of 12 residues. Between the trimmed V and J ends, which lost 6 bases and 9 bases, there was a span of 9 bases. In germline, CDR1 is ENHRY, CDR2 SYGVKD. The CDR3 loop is CAIRDISSPLHF. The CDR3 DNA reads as TGTGCCATCAGGGATATCAGTTCACCCCTCCACTTT.

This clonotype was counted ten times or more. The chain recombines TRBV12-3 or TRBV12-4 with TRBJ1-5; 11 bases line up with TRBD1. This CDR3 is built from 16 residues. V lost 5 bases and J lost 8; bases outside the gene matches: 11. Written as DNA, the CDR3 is TGTGCCAGCAGTCCGCATACCGGGACAGGGGGGGAGCCCCAGCATTTT. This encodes CASSPHTGTGGEPQHF.